The T cell receptor (beta chain) described here comes from a study of shared clonotypes between healthy human individuals. Turning to the study itself: In total, the donors were a couple of women and a few men aged 18 to 49.

V was shortened by 3 bases and J by 5 bases, with 10 bases between the two germline ends. This CDR3 spans 13 amino acids. Germline CDR1 is MDHEN and CDR2 is SYDVKM. Some clones are missing from TCRdb's copy, which holds only in-frame ones; the method was immunoSEQ multiplex PCR. The data show around 500,000 clones, with about 72% seen just once and about 12% held by the top ten. This rearrangement joins TRBV28 to TRBJ2-5; no reliable D call. This TCR came from a middle-aged woman in good health. Some clones in this sample may be carry-over from other donors' samples. What was sequenced was PBMCs. CDR3 DNA: TGTGCCAGCAGTTTCCCCACCGGGGAGACCCAGTACTTC. The encoded protein is CASSFPTGETQYF.